This TCR beta chain comes out of a study of siplizumab effects on memory and regulatory T cells (dated by TCRdb to the late 2010s). Background on the whole study: The study examined how the anti-CD2 antibody siplizumab affects alloreactive T-cell subsets in allogeneic mixed lymphocyte reactions built from human PBMCs. What the work shows at the level of the full study, not this receptor alone: In reactions with siplizumab, an average of roughly 70% of mappable alloreactive CD4+ clones were Treg-derived, compared with 25% to 30% in control reactions. Compared with memory T cells, unstimulated naive T cells appeared more diverse, and naive cells seemed to make a substantial contribution to the alloresponse. Whether proliferating Tregs from siplizumab cultures actually had suppressive function was not functionally confirmed. Sequences below about 10^-5 frequency were poorly captured, so only a minor fraction of alloreactive clones could be mapped to unstimulated subsets. About 75-96% of proliferating CD4+ or CD8+ clones could not be given a naive or memory phenotype. Siplizumab significantly reduced the cumulative frequency of alloreactive sequences traceable to unstimulated CD4+ memory T cells.

From V the trimming removes 3 bases and from J it removes 0 bases, while the gene matches leave 12 bases of the junction unaccounted for. The germline V gene encodes CDR1 SGHVS and CDR2 FNYEAQ. The CDR3 holds 19 amino acids from the cysteine to the phenylalanine. Of the read, only the CDR3 DNA is kept; its 57 bases are in frame from base 1. Sorted unstimulated T cells and proliferating T cells recovered from mixed lymphocyte reactions were subjected to TCRbeta CDR3 sequencing. Fresh whole blood from approximately 10 HLA-typed healthy donors was used to isolate PBMCs. Receptor amplification or capture employed the immunoSEQ multiplex PCR assay. Each sample had 90,000 to 100,000 TCR templates assayed by the deep sequencing platform. Genomic DNA extracted from sorted T cells was used for TCRbeta CDR3 sequencing. In the original analysis: The R programming language was used for the clonal analysis of the TCRbeta CDR3 data. Unstimulated samples were compared with post-reaction CFSE-low samples to define alloreactive CD4+ and CD8+ clones. Regulatory or non-regulatory origin was assigned to alloreactive CD4+ clones by matching of sequences to sorted unstimulated Treg and non-Treg repertoires. TCRdb carries this immuneACCESS record with in-frame sequences only. Its versions omit some clonotypes, under half of them owing to an unresolved V gene in the studies checked, with the rest unexplained. For V, J and clone size, that table is used; D and trimming come from the DNA. This sample is represented by 90,000 to 95,000 clones; 93% of them were singletons. The ten top clones hold 6.5% to 8% of the sample.

A remark on this clone: The antigen this receptor binds is unknown. The input lacks base qualities; no much larger clone sits a single base away.

This sequence originates from a human donor in good health. Recombination joined TRBV7-6 with TRBJ1-3; the junction holds 9 bases that match TRBD1. Material for sequencing was CD8+ T cells sorted from blood. The DNA sequence is TGTGCCAGCAGCTTCCCCCGGGACAGGGAAGGCAGCTCTGGAAACACCATATATTTT. Its translation reads: CASSFPRDREGSSGNTIYF.